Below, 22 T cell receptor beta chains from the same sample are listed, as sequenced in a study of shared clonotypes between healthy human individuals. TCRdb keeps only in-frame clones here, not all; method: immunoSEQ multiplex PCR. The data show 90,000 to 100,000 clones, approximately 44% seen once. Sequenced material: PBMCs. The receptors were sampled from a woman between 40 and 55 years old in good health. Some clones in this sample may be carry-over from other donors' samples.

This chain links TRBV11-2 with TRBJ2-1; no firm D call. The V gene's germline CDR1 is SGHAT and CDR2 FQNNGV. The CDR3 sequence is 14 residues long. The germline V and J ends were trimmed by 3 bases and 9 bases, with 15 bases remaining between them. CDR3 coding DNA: TGTGCCAGCAGCTTTGGGAACTGGGCCGGTGAGCAGTTCTTC. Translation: CASSFGNWAGEQFF. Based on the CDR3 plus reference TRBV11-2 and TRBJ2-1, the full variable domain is EAGVAQSPRYKIIEKRQSVAFWCNPISGHATLYWYQQILGQGPKLLIQFQNNGVVDDSQLPKDRFSAERLKGVDSTLKIQPAKLEDSAVYLCASSFGNWAGEQFFGPGTRLTVL.

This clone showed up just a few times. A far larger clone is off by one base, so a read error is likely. CDR3 region: CAWSVTEMSTEAFF. The CDR3 region has the DNA TGTGCCTGGAGTGTAACGGAGATGAGCACTGAAGCTTTCTTT. The chain is built from TRBV30 and TRBJ1-1; D unclear. Deletions cut 0 bases from V and 4 bases from J, with 12 bases between. Per germline, CDR1 GTSNPN and CDR2 SVGIG (reference sequence). The CDR3 is 14 residues long.

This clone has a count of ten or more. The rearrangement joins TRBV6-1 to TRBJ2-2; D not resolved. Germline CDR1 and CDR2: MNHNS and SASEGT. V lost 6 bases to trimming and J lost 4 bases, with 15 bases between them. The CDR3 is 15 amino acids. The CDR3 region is CASRTSVAATGELFF. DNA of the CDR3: TGTGCCAGCAGGACCTCGGTCGCGGCCACCGGGGAGCTGTTTTTT.

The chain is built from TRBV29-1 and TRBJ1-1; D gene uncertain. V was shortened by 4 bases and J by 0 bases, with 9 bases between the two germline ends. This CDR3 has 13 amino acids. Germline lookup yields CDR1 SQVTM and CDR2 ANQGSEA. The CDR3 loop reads CSVGLRMNTEAFF. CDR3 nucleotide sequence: TGCAGCGTTGGATTGCGGATGAACACTGAAGCTTTCTTT.

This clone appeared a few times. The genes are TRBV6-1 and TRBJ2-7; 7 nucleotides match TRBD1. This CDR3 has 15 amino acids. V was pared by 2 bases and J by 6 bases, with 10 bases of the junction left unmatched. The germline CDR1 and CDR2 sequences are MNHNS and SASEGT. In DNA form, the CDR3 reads TGTGCCAGCAGTGAAAGACAGGGTCGGTTGAGCGAGCAGTACTTC. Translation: CASSERQGRLSEQYF.

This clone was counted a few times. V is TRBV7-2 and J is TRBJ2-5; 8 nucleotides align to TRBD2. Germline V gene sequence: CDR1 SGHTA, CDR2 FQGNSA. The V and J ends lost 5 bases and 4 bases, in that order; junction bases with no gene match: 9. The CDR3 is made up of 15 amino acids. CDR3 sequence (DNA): TGTGCCAGCAGCCCCCGGGGGGGACACACAGAGACCCAGTACTTC. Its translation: CASSPRGGHTETQYF.

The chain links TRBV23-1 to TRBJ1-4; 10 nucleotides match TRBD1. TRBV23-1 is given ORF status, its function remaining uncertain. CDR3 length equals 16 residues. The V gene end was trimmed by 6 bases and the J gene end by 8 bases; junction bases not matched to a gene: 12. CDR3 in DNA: TGCGCCAGCAGCCAAGATCTTGGGACAGGGGCCGAAAAACTGTTTTTT. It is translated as CASSQDLGTGAEKLFF.

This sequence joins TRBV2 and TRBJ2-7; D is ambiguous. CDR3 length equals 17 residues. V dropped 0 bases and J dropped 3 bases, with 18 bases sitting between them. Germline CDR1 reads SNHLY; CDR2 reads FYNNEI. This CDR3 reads CASSEASPVGTNYEQYF. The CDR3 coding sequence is TGTGCCAGCAGTGAAGCAAGCCCCGTGGGTACCAACTACGAGCAGTACTTC.

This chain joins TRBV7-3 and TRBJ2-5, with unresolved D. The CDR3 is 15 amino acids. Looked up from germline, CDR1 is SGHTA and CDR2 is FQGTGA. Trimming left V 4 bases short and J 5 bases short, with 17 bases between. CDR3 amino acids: CASSSRGAGRETQYF. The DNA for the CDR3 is TGTGCCAGCAGCTCCAGAGGCGCCGGGCGGGAGACCCAGTACTTC.

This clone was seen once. The CDR3 nucleotides read TGTGCCAGCAGCTTAGCGCTAATGTCGGGACAGACCTTC. This sequence encodes CASSLALMSGQTF. The V and J genes are TRBV7-9 and TRBJ1-2; 7 nucleotides align to TRBD1. J gave up 14 bases and V 0 bases, and 9 bases lay outside the gene matches. Per the germline V gene, CDR1 is SEHNR and CDR2 is FQNEAQ (reference sequence). CDR3 size: 13 residues.

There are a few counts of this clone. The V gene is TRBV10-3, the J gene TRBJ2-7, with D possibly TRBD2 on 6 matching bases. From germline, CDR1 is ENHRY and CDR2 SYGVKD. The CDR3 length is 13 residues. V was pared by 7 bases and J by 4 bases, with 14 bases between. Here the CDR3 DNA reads TGTGCCATCACGGGGGAGGCGAATTACGAGCAGTACTTC. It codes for CAITGEANYEQYF.

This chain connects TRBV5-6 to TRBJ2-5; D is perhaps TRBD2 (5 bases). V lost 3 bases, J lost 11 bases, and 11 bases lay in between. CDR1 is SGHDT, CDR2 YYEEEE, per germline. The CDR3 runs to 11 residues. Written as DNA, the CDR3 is TGTGCCAGCAGCTACGGGTGGGAGCAGTACTTC. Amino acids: CASSYGWEQYF.

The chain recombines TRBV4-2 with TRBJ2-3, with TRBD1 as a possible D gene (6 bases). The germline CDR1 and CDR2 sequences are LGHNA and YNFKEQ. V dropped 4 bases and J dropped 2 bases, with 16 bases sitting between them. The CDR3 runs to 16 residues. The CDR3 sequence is CASSPPATGFTDTQYF. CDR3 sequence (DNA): TGTGCCAGCAGCCCCCCCGCGACAGGCTTCACAGATACGCAGTATTTT.

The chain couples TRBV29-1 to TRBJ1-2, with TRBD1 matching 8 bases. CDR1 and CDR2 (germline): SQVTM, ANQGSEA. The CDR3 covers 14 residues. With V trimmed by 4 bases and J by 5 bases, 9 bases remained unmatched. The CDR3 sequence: CSVARQGTDYGYTF. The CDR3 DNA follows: TGCAGCGTTGCCCGACAGGGGACGGATTATGGCTACACCTTC.

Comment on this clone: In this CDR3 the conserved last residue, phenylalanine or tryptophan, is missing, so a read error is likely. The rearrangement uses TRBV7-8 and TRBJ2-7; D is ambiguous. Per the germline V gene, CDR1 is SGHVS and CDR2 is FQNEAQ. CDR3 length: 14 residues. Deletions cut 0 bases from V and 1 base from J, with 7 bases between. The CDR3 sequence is CASSLAAGSYEQYS. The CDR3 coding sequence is TGTGCCAGCAGCTTAGCGGCAGGATCCTACGAGCAGTACTCC.

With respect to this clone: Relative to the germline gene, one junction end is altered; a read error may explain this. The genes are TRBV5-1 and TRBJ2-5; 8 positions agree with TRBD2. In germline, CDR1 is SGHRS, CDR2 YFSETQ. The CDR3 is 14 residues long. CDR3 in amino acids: CASRLGSGTETQYF. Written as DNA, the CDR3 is TGCGCCAGCAGGTTGGGTAGCGGGACAGAGACCCAGTACTTC.

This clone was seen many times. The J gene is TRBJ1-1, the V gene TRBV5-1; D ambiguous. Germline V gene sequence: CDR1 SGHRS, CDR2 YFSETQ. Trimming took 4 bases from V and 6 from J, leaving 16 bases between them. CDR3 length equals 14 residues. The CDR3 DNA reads TGCGCCAGCAGCGAAAACAAAGGCATTGCTGAAGCTTTCTTT. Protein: CASSENKGIAEAFF. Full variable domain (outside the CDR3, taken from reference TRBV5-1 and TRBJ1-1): KAGVTQTPRYLIKTRGQQVTLSCSPISGHRSVSWYQQTPGQGLQFLFEYFSETQRNKGNFPGRFSGRQFSNSRSEMNVSTLELGDSALYLCASSENKGIAEAFFGQGTRLTVV.

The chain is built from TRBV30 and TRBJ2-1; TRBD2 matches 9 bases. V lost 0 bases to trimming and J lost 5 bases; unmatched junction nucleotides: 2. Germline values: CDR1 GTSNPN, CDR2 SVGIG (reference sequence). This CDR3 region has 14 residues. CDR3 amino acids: CAWSVAGGNNEQFF. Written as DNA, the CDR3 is TGTGCCTGGAGTGTAGCGGGGGGTAACAATGAGCAGTTCTTC.

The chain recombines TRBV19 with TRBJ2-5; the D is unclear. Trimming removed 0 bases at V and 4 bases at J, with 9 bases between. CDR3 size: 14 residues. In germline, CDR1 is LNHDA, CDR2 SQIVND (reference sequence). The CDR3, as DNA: TGTGCCAGTAGTATAGAAGGTAGATCAGAGACCCAGTACTTC. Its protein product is CASSIEGRSETQYF.

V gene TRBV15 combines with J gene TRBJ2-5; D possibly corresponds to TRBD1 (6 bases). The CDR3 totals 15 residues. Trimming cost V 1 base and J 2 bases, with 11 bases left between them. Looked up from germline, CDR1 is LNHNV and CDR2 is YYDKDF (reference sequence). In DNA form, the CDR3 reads TGTGCCACCAGCAGAGGGGACAAAGTTCAAGAGACCCAGTACTTC. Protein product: CATSRGDKVQETQYF.

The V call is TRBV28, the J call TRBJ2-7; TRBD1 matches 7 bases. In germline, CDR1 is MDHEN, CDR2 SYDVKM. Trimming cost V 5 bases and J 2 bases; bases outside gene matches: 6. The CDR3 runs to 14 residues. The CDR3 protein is CASSGQVGPYEQYF. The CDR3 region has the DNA TGTGCCAGCAGTGGACAGGTGGGTCCCTACGAGCAGTACTTC. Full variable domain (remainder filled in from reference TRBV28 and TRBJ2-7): DVKVTQSSRYLVKRTGEKVFLECVQDMDHENMFWYRQDPGLGLRLIYFSYDVKMKEKGDIPEGYSVSREKKERFSLILESASTNQTSMYLCASSGQVGPYEQYFGPGTRLTVT.

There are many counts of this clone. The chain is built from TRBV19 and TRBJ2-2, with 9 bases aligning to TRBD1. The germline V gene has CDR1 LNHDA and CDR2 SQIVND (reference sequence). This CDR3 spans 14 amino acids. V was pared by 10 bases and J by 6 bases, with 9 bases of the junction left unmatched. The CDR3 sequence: CATAGTGWAGELFF. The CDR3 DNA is TGTGCCACCGCCGGGACAGGGTGGGCCGGGGAGCTGTTTTTT.